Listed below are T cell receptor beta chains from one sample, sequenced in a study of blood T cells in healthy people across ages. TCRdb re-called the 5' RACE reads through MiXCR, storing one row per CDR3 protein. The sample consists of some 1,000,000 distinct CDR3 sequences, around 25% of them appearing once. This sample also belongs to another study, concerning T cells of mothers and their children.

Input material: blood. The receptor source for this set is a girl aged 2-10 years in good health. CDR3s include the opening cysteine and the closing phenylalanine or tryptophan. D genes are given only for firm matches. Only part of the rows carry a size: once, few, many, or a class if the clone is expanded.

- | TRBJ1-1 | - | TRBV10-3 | CASAENTEAFF | TGTGCCAGCGCGGAAAACACTGAAGCTTTCTTT
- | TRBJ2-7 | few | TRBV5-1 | CASSLDGTAEQYF | TGCGCCAGCAGCTTGGACGGGACCGCCGAGCAGTACTTC
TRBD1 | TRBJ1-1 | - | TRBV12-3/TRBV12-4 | CASSSHRGIAEAFF | TGTGCCAGCAGTTCACACAGGGGTATTGCTGAAGCTTTCTTT
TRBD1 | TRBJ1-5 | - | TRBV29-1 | CSVVTDRDNQPQHF | TGCAGCGTTGTGACGGACAGGGACAATCAGCCCCAGCATTTT
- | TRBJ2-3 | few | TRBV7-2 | CASSLFLAKMADTQYF | TGTGCCAGCAGCTTATTCCTCGCCAAGATGGCAGATACGCAGTATTTT
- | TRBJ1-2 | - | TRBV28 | CATNGVAGYTF | TGTGCCACCAATGGGGTCGCTGGCTACACCTTC
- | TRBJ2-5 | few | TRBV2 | CASTPRGISQETQYF | TGTGCCAGCACTCCGAGGGGCATTTCACAAGAGACCCAGTACTTC
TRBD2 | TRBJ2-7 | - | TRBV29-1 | CSVTTGTSNFYEHYF | TGCAGCGTGACAACCGGGACTAGCAATTTCTACGAGCACTACTTC
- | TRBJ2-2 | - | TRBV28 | CASSFSSGLTRELFF | TGTGCCAGCAGTTTCTCCTCGGGATTGACCAGGGAGCTGTTTTTT
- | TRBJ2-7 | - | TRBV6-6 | CASELSRVGNEQYF | TGTGCCAGCGAGTTGAGCAGGGTTGGGAACGAGCAGTACTTC
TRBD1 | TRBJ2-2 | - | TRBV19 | CASSFGQGDTGELFF | TGTGCCAGTAGTTTCGGACAGGGGGACACCGGGGAGCTGTTTTTT
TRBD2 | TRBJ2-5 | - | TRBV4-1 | CASRTTGGKETQYF | TGCGCCAGCAGGACTACGGGGGGGAAAGAGACCCAGTACTTC
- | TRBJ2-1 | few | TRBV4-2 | CASSQGVPGDNEQFF | TGTGCCAGCAGCCAAGGCGTTCCGGGGGACAATGAGCAGTTCTTC
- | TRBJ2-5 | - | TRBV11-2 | CASRPRGETQYF | TGTGCCAGCAGGCCTAGAGGGGAGACCCAGTACTTC
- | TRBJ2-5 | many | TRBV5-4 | CASSLDLGSRETQYF | TGTGCCAGCAGCTTGGATTTAGGGAGTCGGGAGACCCAGTACTTC
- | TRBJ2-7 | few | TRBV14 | CASSLVRQGRAYEQYF | TGTGCCAGCAGCCTCGTTCGACAGGGGAGGGCCTACGAGCAGTACTTC
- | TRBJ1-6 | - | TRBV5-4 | CASSLAGAIRALHF | TGTGCCAGCAGCTTGGCAGGGGCGATAAGGGCCCTCCACTTT
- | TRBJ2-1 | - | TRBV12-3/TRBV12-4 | CASSLRVYEQFF | TGTGCCAGCAGTCTCAGGGTTTATGAGCAGTTCTTC
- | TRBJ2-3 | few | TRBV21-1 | CASSKVRVAGGYTDTQYF | TGTGCCAGCAGCAAAGTGAGGGTAGCGGGGGGTTACACAGATACGCAGTATTTT
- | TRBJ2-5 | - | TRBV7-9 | CASSPPRLLQETQYF | TGTGCCAGCAGCCCCCCGCGGCTCCTTCAAGAGACCCAGTACTTC
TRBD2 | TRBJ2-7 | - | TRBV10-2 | CASRGLAPAGEQYF | TGCGCCAGTAGGGGACTAGCCCCAGCGGGCGAGCAGTACTTC
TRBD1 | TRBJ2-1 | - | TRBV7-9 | CASSSPGTGGLDEQFF | TGTGCCAGCAGCTCCCCGGGAACAGGGGGCCTGGATGAGCAGTTCTTC
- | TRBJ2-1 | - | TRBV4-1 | CASSQVEVPYNEEQFF | TGCGCCAGCAGCCAAGTAGAGGTTCCTTACAATGAGGAGCAGTTCTTC
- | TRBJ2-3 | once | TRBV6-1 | CASWSGRSTDTQYF | TGTGCCAGCTGGAGCGGACGGAGCACAGATACGCAGTATTTT
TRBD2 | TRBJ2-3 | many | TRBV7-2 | CASSPLAGGITDTQYF | TGTGCCAGCAGCCCCTTAGCGGGGGGGATCACAGATACGCAGTATTTT
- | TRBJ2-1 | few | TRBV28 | CASRNYNEQFF | TGTGCCAGCAGAAACTACAATGAGCAGTTCTTC
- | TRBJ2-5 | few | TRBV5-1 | CASSDEDGTQETQYF | TGCGCCAGCAGCGACGAGGACGGGACCCAAGAGACCCAGTACTTC
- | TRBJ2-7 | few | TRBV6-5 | CASTRTRNHEQYF | TGTGCCAGCACTCGAACTCGGAACCACGAGCAGTACTTC
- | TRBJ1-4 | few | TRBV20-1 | CSAIGTVQFSPGKLFF | TGCAGTGCCATTGGGACGGTCCAATTTAGTCCAGGAAAACTGTTTTTT
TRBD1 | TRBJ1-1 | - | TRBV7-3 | CASSSWLALDRVNTEAFF | TGTGCCAGCAGCTCCTGGTTGGCCTTGGACAGGGTCAACACTGAAGCTTTCTTT
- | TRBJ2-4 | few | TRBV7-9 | CASSPGESGKNIQYF | TGTGCCAGCAGTCCGGGGGAATCTGGCAAAAACATTCAGTACTTC
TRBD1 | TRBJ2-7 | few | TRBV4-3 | CASSQGRDRSYEQYF | TGCGCCAGCAGCCAAGGACGGGACAGATCCTACGAGCAGTACTTC
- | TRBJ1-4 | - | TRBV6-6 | CASSYSDIREKLFF | TGTGCCAGCAGTTATTCGGACATTCGTGAAAAACTGTTTTTT
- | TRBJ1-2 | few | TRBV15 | CATSRNPVGAGYTF | TGTGCCACCAGCAGAAATCCCGTGGGGGCTGGCTACACCTTC
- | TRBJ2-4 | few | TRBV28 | CASSSPWTSVKNIQYF | TGTGCCAGCAGTTCTCCTTGGACCAGTGTCAAAAACATTCAGTACTTC
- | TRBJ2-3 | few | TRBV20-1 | CSVEGRRLGDTQYF | TGCAGTGTAGAGGGGAGACGACTGGGAGATACGCAGTATTTT
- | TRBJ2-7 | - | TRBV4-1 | CASSQGDRIIYEQYF | TGCGCCAGCAGCCAAGGGGATCGGATTATCTACGAGCAGTACTTC